The source of this T cell receptor (beta chain) is a study of OX40 agonist ivuxolimab in advanced cancers. Turning to the study itself: Patients were treated with ivuxolimab, an agonistic anti-OX40 (CD134) antibody. Of mixed ages from about 20 to 80 and averaging approximately 60 years, the group was about 86% male.

Assay used: immunoSEQ multiplex PCR; TCRdb lists only in-frame clones, some missing. The data contain around 40,000 clones, more than 75% of them seen just once; the ten biggest clones take up approximately 0.39%. The timepoints at which blood was sampled were baseline, cycle 4 day 1, and cycle 7 day 1. This CDR3 comprises 13 residues. Trimming took off 6 bases at V and 0 bases at J, with 7 bases between the two ends. Germline lookup yields CDR1 LNHDA and CDR2 SQIVND (reference sequence). Regarding the study as a whole: Researchers report that CD8+ T cells had, on average, more expanded clones than CD4+.

To note about this clone: No antigen is known for it.

The TCR was taken from an adult with an advanced solid tumor such as melanoma, head and neck, liver or kidney cancer. The genes are TRBV19 and TRBJ2-3; tentative D call: TRBD2 (6 bases). The sequenced sample was CD4+ or CD8+ T cells sorted from blood, obtained in a trial of the OX40 agonist ivuxolimab. The CDR3 nucleotides read TGTGCCAGTAGAACTAGCAGCACAGATACGCAGTATTTT. As protein: CASRTSSTDTQYF.